The 32 T cell receptor beta chains given below trace back to one sample, sequenced in a study of CD8+ T cells in alopecia areata (dated by TCRdb to 2016 to 2019). Read against the paper, the sample's time point label means: around 28 days on oral tofacitinib. The treatment or condition label, as the study defines it: oral pan-JAK inhibitor, 5-10 mg twice daily. The library was generated by the immunoSEQ multiplex PCR assay. RNA was extracted from all samples and reverse transcribed into cDNA as template for TCR sequencing. In its TCRdb copy, this immuneACCESS table keeps in-frame sequences only and misses some clones. Where compared with another copy, unresolved V genes explain less than half of these, and the others have no known cause. The sample records some 100,000 clones, approximately 59% of which are singletons. Under 35% of the sample is held by the ten biggest clonotypes. Sequences were derived from CD8+ T cells sorted from blood, sampled at week 4, from a patient treated with tofacitinib. All receptors come from a human donor with alopecia areata.

This rearrangement joins TRBV9 to TRBJ1-5; D remains unclear. Germline CDR1 SGDLS, CDR2 YYNGEE. V lost 0 bases and J 0 bases, leaving 7 bases between the germline ends. The length of the CDR3 is 15 residues. The CDR3 DNA sequence: TGTGCCAGCAGCGTAGGCGGCAGTAGCAATCAGCCCCAGCATTTT. As protein: CASSVGGSSNQPQHF. Filled out from reference TRBV9 and TRBJ1-5, the complete variable domain reads DSGVTQTPKHLITATGQRVTLRCSPRSGDLSVYWYQQSLDQGLQFLIQYYNGEERAKGNILERFSAQQFPDLHSELNLSSLELGDSALYFCASSVGGSSNQPQHFGDGTRLSIL.

The chain employs TRBV29-1 and TRBJ2-7, with D tentatively TRBD1 (6 bases). The CDR3 runs 13 residues. Germline V gives CDR1 SQVTM, CDR2 ANQGSEA. V lost 2 bases, J lost 5 bases, and 13 bases lay in between. CDR3 sequence: CSVELDSRNEQYF. The CDR3 bases are TGCAGCGTTGAATTGGACAGCAGAAACGAGCAGTACTTC.

In this sample, this clone turned up a few times. The rearrangement links TRBV23-1 to TRBJ1-1; D unclear. TRBV23-1 has ORF status, its function being uncertain. This CDR3 region has 14 residues. The ends were cut back, 0 bases at V and 4 bases at J, with 9 bases in the middle. The CDR3 DNA follows: TGCGCCAGCAGTCAATCGAAGTCGGGCACTGAAGCTTTCTTT. This encodes CASSQSKSGTEAFF.

This clone was seen a single time. This rearrangement joins TRBV11-2 to TRBJ1-2; D is unresolved. Trimming pared 1 base from V and 5 bases from J, leaving 2 bases between. CDR1 and CDR2 from the germline V gene are SGHAT and FQNNGV. The CDR3 is made up of 11 amino acids. The CDR3 sequence is CASSLGYGYTF. The CDR3 DNA sequence: TGTGCCAGCAGCTTAGGATATGGCTACACCTTC. Together with reference TRBV11-2 and TRBJ1-2, the CDR3 gives the full variable domain: EAGVAQSPRYKIIEKRQSVAFWCNPISGHATLYWYQQILGQGPKLLIQFQNNGVVDDSQLPKDRFSAERLKGVDSTLKIQPAKLEDSAVYLCASSLGYGYTFGSGTRLTVV.

This chain uses TRBV9 with TRBJ2-1; D call uncertain. There are 13 residues in the CDR3. The V end was cut by 2 bases, the J end by 8 bases, with 11 bases between. From germline, CDR1 is SGDLS and CDR2 YYNGEE. The chain's CDR3 is CASSVRATDEQFF. Here the CDR3 DNA reads TGTGCCAGCAGCGTTAGGGCCACGGATGAGCAGTTCTTC.

The chain is built from TRBV30 and TRBJ2-1; possibly TRBD1 for D (6 bases). The CDR3 spans 20 residues. V was pared by 4 bases and J by 4 bases, with 32 bases between. Per the germline V gene, CDR1 is GTSNPN and CDR2 is SVGIG (reference sequence). CDR3 amino acids: CAWKLRAGETSGPGYNEQFF. The CDR3 DNA reads TGTGCCTGGAAACTACGGGCAGGGGAGACTTCGGGGCCCGGGTACAATGAGCAGTTCTTC. The full variable domain, in which reference TRBV30 and TRBJ2-1 provide the parts outside the CDR3, is SQTIHQWPATLVQPVGSPLSLECTVEGTSNPNLYWYRQAAGRGLQLLFYSVGIGQISSEVPQNLSASRPQDRQFILSSKKLLLSDSGFYLCAWKLRAGETSGPGYNEQFFGPGTRLTVL.

This chain links TRBV10-2 with TRBJ1-1; D is possibly TRBD1 (6 bases). This CDR3 comprises 13 residues. The germline V and J ends were trimmed by 6 bases and 2 bases, with 10 bases remaining between them. CDR1 WSHSY and CDR2 SAAADI come from the germline V gene. CDR3 DNA sequence: TGCGCCAGCAGCCGGACAGAAAACACTGAAGCTTTCTTT. Protein: CASSRTENTEAFF.

This clone was counted a few times. The V gene is TRBV29-1, the J gene TRBJ2-1; D is uncertain. The CDR3 contains 11 residues. Trimming removed 7 bases at V and 5 bases at J, with 9 bases between. The V gene's germline CDR1 is SQVTM and CDR2 ANQGSEA. Written as DNA, the CDR3 is TGCAGCGCCCCTCCGAACAATGAGCAGTTCTTC. Protein sequence: CSAPPNNEQFF.

The chain combines TRBV29-1 with TRBJ2-7; possibly TRBD2 for D (6 bases). Germline V CDR1 and CDR2: SQVTM, ANQGSEA. This CDR3 comprises 16 residues. V was cut by 0 bases and J by 6 bases, with 21 bases left in between. Here the CDR3 reads CSVEDPTPRTTGEQYF. CDR3 coding DNA: TGCAGCGTTGAAGACCCCACTCCCCGGACTACAGGCGAGCAGTACTTC.

The sample holds a few counts of this clone. The chain carries TRBV30 and TRBJ2-1; a possible D gene is TRBD2 (5 bases). V was cut by 1 base and J by 7 bases, with 8 bases left in between. This CDR3 has 12 residues. Germline CDR1 GTSNPN, CDR2 SVGIG (reference sequence). CDR3 region: CAWSGEGNEQFF. DNA of the CDR3: TGTGCCTGGAGTGGAGAGGGAAATGAGCAGTTCTTC.

The gene calls are TRBV27 and TRBJ2-5; D may be TRBD1 or TRBD2 (7 bases each). The CDR3 is 15 amino acids. V dropped 7 bases and J dropped 5 bases, with 20 bases sitting between them. The V gene's germline CDR1 is MNHEY and CDR2 SMNVEV (reference sequence). CDR3 nucleotides: TGTGCCAGCACCGAGGGGGGAGGGGGCGCGGAGACCCAGTACTTC. It encodes CASTEGGGGAETQYF.

This clone was counted a single time. The J gene is TRBJ2-4, the V gene TRBV29-1; D is undetermined. From germline, CDR1 is SQVTM and CDR2 ANQGSEA. The CDR3 sequence is 13 residues long. Trimming took off 2 bases at V and 2 bases at J, with 7 bases between the two ends. CDR3 region: CSVEWDTKNIQYF. The CDR3 DNA follows: TGCAGCGTTGAATGGGATACCAAAAACATTCAGTACTTC. The full variable domain, its missing parts supplied by reference TRBV29-1 and TRBJ2-4, is SAVISQKPSRDICQRGTSLTIQCQVDSQVTMMFWYRQQPGQSLTLIATANQGSEATYESGFVIDKFPISRPNLTFSTLTVSNMSPEDSSIYLCSVEWDTKNIQYFGAGTRLSVL.

The V gene is TRBV29-1, the J gene TRBJ1-2; no firm D call. The germline gives CDR1 SQVTM, CDR2 ANQGSEA. This CDR3 is built from 12 residues. Trimming pared 6 bases from V and 8 bases from J, leaving 16 bases between. CDR3 DNA: TGCAGCGTCCCCCACGAAGCGGGAGGCTACACCTTC. Its translation: CSVPHEAGGYTF.

The chain recombines TRBV30 with TRBJ2-2; D may be TRBD1 or TRBD2 (5 bases each). The length of the CDR3 is 14 residues. Germline CDR1 and CDR2: GTSNPN and SVGIG (reference sequence). V lost 4 bases to trimming and J lost 6 bases, with 15 bases between them. CDR3 DNA: TGTGCCTGGACTTCTACGGTGGGGGCCGGGGAGCTGTTTTTT. Protein: CAWTSTVGAGELFF.

This clone has a single count. The chain has TRBV29-1 and TRBJ2-3, with TRBD2 as a possible D gene (7 bases). The CDR3 spans 14 residues. Germline CDR1 reads SQVTM; CDR2 reads ANQGSEA. V was shortened by 6 bases and J by 5 bases, with 18 bases between the two germline ends. The CDR3 sequence is CSVRGLVLGDTQYF. The CDR3 coding sequence is TGCAGCGTGCGGGGGCTAGTCCTAGGAGATACGCAGTATTTT.

The V and J genes are TRBV30 and TRBJ1-6; D is ambiguous. CDR1 is GTSNPN, CDR2 SVGIG, per germline (reference sequence). The length of the CDR3 is 13 residues. V lost 2 bases, J lost 9 bases, and 11 bases lay in between. The CDR3, as DNA: TGTGCCTGGAGTCCCCTGGAAGCTTCACCCCTCCACTTT. Translated: CAWSPLEASPLHF.

This clone turned up a few times. The chain employs TRBV27 and TRBJ2-5; D is unclear. This CDR3 is built from 11 residues. CDR1 and CDR2 (germline): MNHEY, SMNVEV (reference sequence). V was shortened by 7 bases and J by 4 bases, with 7 bases between the two germline ends. The CDR3 here is CASKILETQYF. CDR3 DNA: TGTGCCAGCAAGATTCTAGAGACCCAGTACTTC.

The V gene is TRBV28, the J gene TRBJ2-7; 11 nucleotides line up with TRBD2. Looked up from germline, CDR1 is MDHEN and CDR2 is SYDVKM. The CDR3 loop spans 16 amino acids. V gave up 2 bases and J gave up 5 bases; unmatched junction bases: 8. CDR3 nucleotides: TGTGCCAGCAGTTTAATGCTAGCGGGGGGCCTAAACGAGCAGTACTTC. Protein sequence: CASSLMLAGGLNEQYF.

This chain joins TRBV6-5 and TRBJ1-4; D is undetermined. The V end lost 2 bases, the J end lost 7 bases, and 17 bases lay between the germline ends. From germline, CDR1 is MNHEY and CDR2 SVGAGI. CDR3 length: 16 amino acids. The CDR3 reads CASSYEGLEASEKLFF. In nucleotides, the CDR3 is TGTGCCAGCAGTTACGAGGGTTTAGAAGCGAGTGAAAAACTGTTTTTT.

The CDR3 DNA reads as TGTGCCATCCAAGACTACTACCTAGAGACCCAGTACTTC. Translation gives CAIQDYYLETQYF. The V and J genes are TRBV7-9 and TRBJ2-5, with a tentative D call TRBD2 (5 bases). V lost 10 bases and J 4 bases, leaving 16 bases between the germline ends. This CDR3 contains 13 residues. Per the germline V gene, CDR1 is SEHNR and CDR2 is FQNEAQ (reference sequence).

The rearrangement links TRBV13 to TRBJ1-1; possible D gene TRBD1, 5 bases. The CDR3 is made up of 16 amino acids. Germline CDR1 and CDR2: PRHDT and FYEKMQ (reference sequence). V was shortened by 3 bases and J by 1 base, with 15 bases between the two germline ends. This chain's CDR3 is CASSFQPGLTNTEAFF. The CDR3 nucleotides read TGTGCCAGCAGCTTCCAGCCGGGGCTGACGAACACTGAAGCTTTCTTT.

V usage is TRBV7-9 and J usage is TRBJ1-4, with no clear D. V lost 6 bases and J lost 8, with 16 bases in between. CDR1 is SEHNR, CDR2 FQNEAQ, per germline (reference sequence). The CDR3 runs to 14 residues. The CDR3 here is CASSPRSTGEKLFF. CDR3 in DNA: TGTGCCAGCAGTCCCAGAAGCACGGGGGAAAAACTGTTTTTT.

As regards this clone: Other nucleotide sequences from this sample produce the same CDR3. The chain recombines TRBV27 with TRBJ2-7, with D perhaps TRBD2 (6 bases). V lost 5 bases and J 4 bases, leaving 9 bases between the germline ends. The CDR3 extends over 12 amino acids. The V gene's germline CDR1 is MNHEY and CDR2 SMNVEV (reference sequence). CDR3 sequence (DNA): TGTGCCAGCAGTCTCGGGGGTTACGAGCAGTACTTC. It specifies CASSLGGYEQYF.

The chain combines TRBV19 with TRBJ2-2; 7 bases agree with TRBD1. V lost 4 bases to trimming and J lost 5 bases; unmatched junction nucleotides: 4. Germline V gene sequence: CDR1 LNHDA, CDR2 SQIVND (reference sequence). CDR3 size: 14 residues. CDR3 bases: TGTGCCAGTAGTACCAGACAGGGAACCGGGGAGCTGTTTTTT. It is translated as CASSTRQGTGELFF. Filled out from reference TRBV19 and TRBJ2-2, the complete variable domain reads DGGITQSPKYLFRKEGQNVTLSCEQNLNHDAMYWYRQDPGQGLRLIYYSQIVNDFQKGDIAEGYSVSREKKESFPLTVTSAQKNPTAFYLCASSTRQGTGELFFGEGSRLTVL.

The chain uses TRBV15 and TRBJ1-1; 7 nucleotides match TRBD1. The trim removed 3 bases at V and 7 bases at J, leaving 8 bases unmatched. Germline V lookup: CDR1 LNHNV, CDR2 YYDKDF (reference sequence). CDR3 length: 14 residues. The CDR3 nucleotides are TGTGCCACCAGCAGTGGTATCCAGGGGGGTGAAGCTTTCTTT. The encoded protein is CATSSGIQGGEAFF.

CDR3 DNA sequence: TGTGCCAGCAGCCCTGTCGGGGGGTCGGAGACCCAGTACTTC. This codes for CASSPVGGSETQYF. This rearrangement joins TRBV7-8 to TRBJ2-5, with TRBD2 matching over 7 bases. Germline assignment: CDR1 SGHVS and CDR2 FQNEAQ. V was clipped by 5 bases and J by 5 bases; unmatched bases: 8. The CDR3 sequence is 14 residues long.

This clone was seen just once. The chain is built from TRBV7-9 and TRBJ1-4; 10 bases are a match to TRBD1. Germline V CDR1 and CDR2: SEHNR, FQNEAQ (reference sequence). The CDR3 contains 16 residues. V trimming: 2 bases; J trimming: 6 bases; junction bases outside the gene matches: 6. Here the CDR3 reads CASSLPVGTGDEKLFF. The CDR3 nucleotides read TGTGCCAGCAGCTTACCGGTCGGGACAGGGGATGAAAAACTGTTTTTT. Filled out from reference TRBV7-9 and TRBJ1-4, the complete variable domain reads DTGVSQNPRHKITKRGQNVTFRCDPISEHNRLYWYRQTLGQGPEFLTYFQNEAQLEKSRLLSDRFSAERPKGSFSTLEIQRTEQGDSAMYLCASSLPVGTGDEKLFFGSGTQLSVL.

The chain recombines TRBV18 with TRBJ2-7; 7 bases line up with TRBD1. CDR3 length: 14 amino acids. V was pared by 0 bases and J by 2 bases, with 1 base of the junction left unmatched. Germline-derived CDR1 and CDR2 are KGHSH and LQKENI. The DNA of the CDR3 is TGTGCCAGCTCACCACCGGGACAGACCTACGAGCAGTACTTC. Amino acid sequence: CASSPPGQTYEQYF. Full variable domain (remainder filled in from reference TRBV18 and TRBJ2-7): NAGVMQNPRHLVRRRGQEARLRCSPMKGHSHVYWYRQLPEEGLKFMVYLQKENIIDESGMPKERFSAEFPKEGPSILRIQQVVRGDSAAYFCASSPPGQTYEQYFGPGTRLTVT.

The rearrangement links TRBV14 to TRBJ1-1; TRBD1 might be the D (5 bases). The CDR3 contains 14 residues. The ends were cut back, 0 bases at V and 6 bases at J, with 11 bases in the middle. The V gene's germline CDR1 is SGHDN and CDR2 FVKESK. The CDR3 sequence is CASSQERGLPEAFF. CDR3 nucleotide sequence: TGTGCCAGCAGCCAAGAACGGGGACTGCCTGAAGCTTTCTTT.

The chain is built from TRBV7-2 and TRBJ2-5; a weak D match, TRBD2 (7 bases). CDR3 size: 19 residues. The germline V gene has CDR1 SGHTA and CDR2 FQGNSA. V lost 2 bases and J 2 bases, leaving 24 bases between the germline ends. Written as DNA, the CDR3 is TGTGCCAGCAGCTTATGGTCCGCGGGGGCGGCACCCACACAAGAGACCCAGTACTTC. Its protein product is CASSLWSAGAAPTQETQYF.

The table lists this clone with a few counts. Other DNA sequences within the sample encode an identical CDR3. The rearrangement links TRBV30 to TRBJ2-7, with D hard to call. Trimming removed 4 bases at V and 4 bases at J, with 8 bases between. The CDR3 runs 11 residues. CDR1 and CDR2 (germline): GTSNPN, SVGIG (reference sequence). The CDR3 nucleotides are TGTGCCTGGACAGGCGGATACGAGCAGTACTTC. Residues: CAWTGGYEQYF.

V is TRBV29-1 and J is TRBJ2-1; D not resolved. This CDR3 comprises 10 residues. Trimming removed 7 bases from V and 5 bases from J, with 6 bases in between. Germline V lookup: CDR1 SQVTM, CDR2 ANQGSEA. The CDR3 DNA sequence: TGCAGCGACGGAGACAATGAGCAGTTCTTC. Translating gives CSDGDNEQFF.